This is a list of T cell receptor beta chains from one sample in a study of blood T cell repertoires in COVID-19. Sequencing was performed with immunoSEQ multiplex PCR; in TCRdb, only in-frame clones are kept and a portion is missing. The table records approximately 92,000 clones, about 80% of them present only once. Sequencing was performed on peripheral blood. The receptors derive from a man in his 60s with acute or convalescent COVID-19. Both conserved end residues are part of each CDR3. The D gene is left open where the match is weak. Expanded clones are given a class, and other clones once, few, many or no size at all.

D	V	J	size	CDR3	DNA
TRBD2	TRBV19	TRBJ2-3	-	CASSIGGLAGDTQYF	TGTGCCAGTAGTATAGGGGGACTAGCGGGAGATACGCAGTATTTT
-	TRBV11-3	TRBJ1-1	-	CASSLPFLGGRNTEAFF	TGTGCCAGCAGCTTGCCATTTCTTGGGGGCAGGAACACTGAAGCTTTCTTT
TRBD2	TRBV7-2	TRBJ2-1	-	CASSSRGLAGDNSYNEQFF	TGTGCCAGCAGCTCGCGTGGACTAGCGGGAGACAACTCCTACAATGAGCAGTTCTTC
-	TRBV7-2	TRBJ2-1	once	CASSLVSGTYNEQFF	TGTGCCAGCAGCTTAGTCAGCGGAACTTACAATGAGCAGTTCTTC
-	TRBV27	TRBJ1-5	-	CASSFYNQPQHF	TGTGCCAGCAGTTTCTACAATCAGCCCCAGCATTTT
TRBD2	TRBV7-2	TRBJ2-2	-	CASSLGLAGETGELFF	TGTGCCAGCAGCTTGGGACTAGCGGGAGAAACCGGGGAGCTGTTTTTT
TRBD1	TRBV30	TRBJ1-6	once	CAWSVELRGQGGSRSPLHF	TGTGCCTGGAGTGTGGAATTAAGGGGACAGGGGGGTTCACGATCACCCCTCCACTTT
-	TRBV27	TRBJ1-2	-	CASSPHRDPDPYGYTF	TGTGCCAGCAGTCCCCACAGGGACCCAGACCCCTATGGCTACACCTTC
-	TRBV7-8	TRBJ1-2	-	CASSHAGQSYGYTF	TGTGCCAGCAGCCACGCCGGACAGTCCTATGGCTACACCTTC
-	TRBV6-5	TRBJ1-1	-	CASSFTQNTEAFF	TGTGCCAGCAGCTTTACACAGAACACTGAAGCTTTCTTT
-	TRBV23-1	TRBJ1-5	-	CASSLGAPQPQHF	TGCGCCAGCAGTCTGGGGGCTCCTCAGCCCCAGCATTTT
TRBD2	TRBV18	TRBJ2-1	-	CASSTGLAGEGIYEQFF	TGTGCCAGCTCAACGGGACTAGCGGGAGAGGGGATTTATGAGCAGTTCTTC
-	TRBV6-5	TRBJ2-3	-	CASSYSGQMGTQYF	TGTGCCAGCAGTTACAGCGGTCAAATGGGGACGCAGTATTTT
-	TRBV7-2	TRBJ1-2	-	CASSLGGGYTF	TGTGCCAGCAGCTTAGGAGGAGGCTACACCTTC
-	TRBV25-1	TRBJ2-2	-	CASSTRGLRELFF	TGTGCCAGCAGTACCCGTGGGCTGCGAGAGCTGTTTTTT
-	TRBV5-1	TRBJ1-1	-	CASSGAENTEAFF	TGCGCCAGCAGCGGGGCAGAGAACACTGAAGCTTTCTTT
-	TRBV5-5	TRBJ1-5	-	CASSLIRGGNQPQHF	TGTGCCAGCAGCTTGATCAGGGGCGGCAATCAGCCCCAGCATTTT
-	TRBV11-2	TRBJ2-1	-	CASSTGTEGLLSYNEQFF	TGTGCCAGCAGCACTGGCACCGAGGGACTCCTCTCCTACAATGAGCAGTTCTTC
TRBD1	TRBV2	TRBJ1-5	few	CASLGTGGQPQHF	TGTGCCAGCCTGGGGACAGGGGGTCAGCCCCAGCATTTT
TRBD2	TRBV19	TRBJ2-1	once	CASSIGPPREGRLGEQFF	TGTGCCAGTAGTATAGGGCCCCCGCGGGAGGGCCGACTGGGTGAGCAGTTCTTC
-	TRBV10-2	TRBJ2-7	-	CASRGGQADYEQYF	TGCGCCAGCAGGGGAGGACAGGCCGACTACGAGCAGTACTTC
-	TRBV3-1/TRBV3-2	TRBJ2-1	-	CASSQVPSSYNEQFF	TGTGCCAGCAGCCAAGTTCCGAGCTCCTACAATGAGCAGTTCTTC
TRBD1	TRBV30	TRBJ1-6	-	CAWRGGTGRNSPLHF	TGTGCCTGGAGGGGCGGGACAGGGCGTAATTCACCCCTCCACTTT
-	TRBV5-1	TRBJ2-1	-	CASSLTQGRGGEQFF	TGCGCCAGCAGCTTGACCCAGGGAAGGGGTGGTGAGCAGTTCTTC
-	TRBV5-1	TRBJ1-1	-	CASRDSLAEAFF	TGCGCCAGCAGGGACTCCCTAGCTGAAGCTTTCTTT
-	TRBV6-1	TRBJ2-6	-	CASSEISGETSGANVLTF	TGTGCCAGCAGTGAAATATCAGGGGAAACCTCTGGGGCCAACGTCCTGACTTTC
-	TRBV5-1	TRBJ1-1	-	CASTGPASGTEAFF	TGCGCCAGCACCGGTCCCGCTTCGGGGACTGAAGCTTTCTTT
-	TRBV6-5	TRBJ2-5	-	CASNMFRGETQYF	TGTGCCAGCAACATGTTTCGTGGAGAGACCCAGTACTTC
-	TRBV7-2	TRBJ2-1	-	CASSLVSRLAYNEQFF	TGTGCCAGCAGCTTAGTCTCTCGGTTAGCTTACAATGAGCAGTTCTTC
TRBD2	TRBV19	TRBJ2-5	-	CASRDGGVRETQYF	TGTGCCAGTAGGGACGGGGGGGTTCGTGAGACCCAGTACTTC
-	TRBV18	TRBJ2-1	-	CASSPRGTNNEQFF	TGTGCCAGCTCACCACGGGGCACTAACAATGAGCAGTTCTTC
TRBD1	TRBV11-2	TRBJ1-1	-	CASSPTGITEAFF	TGTGCCAGCAGCCCGACAGGGATCACTGAAGCTTTCTTT
TRBD2	TRBV7-2	TRBJ2-7	-	CASSSQRGARREQYF	TGTGCCAGCAGCTCCCAGCGGGGGGCCAGGAGGGAGCAGTACTTC
-	TRBV5-1	TRBJ2-5	-	CASSLLAQAQETQYF	TGCGCCAGCAGCTTGCTAGCTCAGGCCCAAGAGACCCAGTACTTC
-	TRBV6-6	TRBJ2-5	-	CASSYPPGRGETQYF	TGTGCCAGCAGTTACCCCCCAGGACGCGGGGAGACCCAGTACTTC
-	TRBV10-1	TRBJ2-2	-	CASSGAPNTGELFF	TGCGCCAGCAGTGGCGCGCCCAACACCGGGGAGCTGTTTTTT
TRBD2	TRBV7-9	TRBJ2-1	-	CASSLTSGGPYNEQFF	TGTGCCAGCAGCTTGACTAGCGGGGGGCCCTACAATGAGCAGTTCTTC
TRBD1	TRBV27	TRBJ2-7	once	CASSLKAGGIGTYEQYF	TGTGCCAGCAGTTTAAAGGCAGGGGGCATTGGAACCTACGAGCAGTACTTC
-	TRBV12-5	TRBJ2-5	-	CASGSSDQETQYF	TGTGCTAGTGGTTCTAGCGACCAAGAGACCCAGTACTTC
TRBD1	TRBV4-1	TRBJ1-5	-	CASSRGQGSNQPQHF	TGCGCCAGCAGCCGGGGACAGGGGAGCAATCAGCCCCAGCATTTT
-	TRBV6-5	TRBJ1-2	-	CASRPTGLKDYGYTF	TGTGCCAGCAGACCTACCGGACTGAAAGACTATGGCTACACCTTC
TRBD1	TRBV5-6	TRBJ2-3	-	CASTRGATGLTDTQYF	TGTGCCAGCACCCGAGGGGCGACAGGGCTCACAGATACGCAGTATTTT
TRBD1	TRBV4-3	TRBJ2-2	-	CASSQATGGIGELFF	TGCGCCAGCAGCCAGGCGACAGGGGGGATCGGGGAGCTGTTTTTT
TRBD2	TRBV2	TRBJ2-1	-	CAIPGTSGVNEQFF	TGTGCCATTCCCGGGACTAGCGGGGTAAATGAGCAGTTCTTC
TRBD1	TRBV28	TRBJ2-7	few	CASRTGTGGLREYF	TGTGCCAGCAGGACCGGGACAGGGGGATTAAGGGAGTACTTC
-	TRBV4-1	TRBJ1-2	-	CASSQDMSGGGAYGYTF	TGCGCCAGCAGCCAAGATATGTCGGGAGGGGGGGCCTATGGCTACACCTTC
TRBD1	TRBV6-5	TRBJ2-7	-	CASSTGTAYEQYF	TGTGCCAGCAGTACCGGGACAGCCTACGAGCAGTACTTC
-	TRBV6-5	TRBJ1-1	-	CASTQSAGAEAFF	TGTGCCAGCACCCAGAGCGCGGGGGCTGAAGCTTTCTTT
TRBD2	TRBV5-1	TRBJ2-1	-	CASSLAQTSGNEQFF	TGCGCCAGCAGCTTGGCCCAGACTAGCGGCAATGAGCAGTTCTTC
TRBD2	TRBV19	TRBJ2-3	-	CASSIAGVTDTQYF	TGTGCCAGTAGTATCGCGGGGGTCACAGATACGCAGTATTTT
TRBD1	TRBV7-2	TRBJ2-3	-	CASSFGTAVRSDTQYF	TGTGCCAGCAGCTTTGGGACAGCAGTCAGATCCGATACGCAGTATTTT
-	TRBV6-2/TRBV6-3	TRBJ2-3	-	CASSYSTGTDTQYF	TGTGCCAGCAGTTACTCGACGGGAACAGATACGCAGTATTTT
-	TRBV19	TRBJ1-2	once	CASSMPRGGAEYGYTF	TGTGCCAGTAGTATGCCCCGGGGGGGCGCTGAATATGGCTACACCTTC
-	TRBV29-1	TRBJ2-1	once	CSAEGHSYNEQFF	TGCAGCGCGGAGGGGCATTCCTACAATGAGCAGTTCTTC
-	TRBV7-9	TRBJ1-2	-	CASSSRRGPRGGYTF	TGTGCCAGCAGCTCGCGACGGGGTCCACGCGGGGGCTACACCTTC
TRBD1	TRBV30	TRBJ1-1	-	CAWSVQGVYERVMNTEAFF	TGTGCCTGGAGTGTACAGGGGGTTTACGAGAGAGTCATGAACACTGAAGCTTTCTTT
-	TRBV14	TRBJ2-3	-	CASSQDLRTDTQYF	TGTGCCAGCAGCCAAGATTTGAGGACAGATACGCAGTATTTT
TRBD2	TRBV9	TRBJ2-2	-	CASSLPLAGTSENTGELFF	TGTGCCAGCAGCCTACCCTTGGCCGGGACTAGCGAGAACACCGGGGAGCTGTTTTTT
-	TRBV6-5	TRBJ1-6	-	CASSPTGDNSPLHF	TGTGCCAGCAGCCCGACAGGAGATAATTCACCCCTCCACTTT